These 32 T cell receptor beta chains were sequenced from one sample in a study of shared clonotypes between healthy human individuals. Naive CD8 cells lacked CD45RO, underwent positive selection for CCR7 and left out terminally differentiated effector memory CD45RA+ cells. Here immunoSEQ multiplex PCR was the method, and the copy in TCRdb shows in-frame clones only, minus some. This sample has about 2 million clones, with about 95% found just once. Sequencing used naive CD8+ T cells sorted from blood. These receptors all come from a man in his late teens or twenties in good health.

This clone was counted once. This chain uses TRBV27 with TRBJ2-7, with D unresolved. Trimming removed 7 bases at V and 0 bases at J, with 10 bases between. The CDR3 has 13 amino acids. Germline-derived CDR1 and CDR2 are MNHEY and SMNVEV (reference sequence). For the CDR3, the DNA is TGTGCCAGCAACTCGGCCAACTCCTACGAGCAGTACTTC. As protein: CASNSANSYEQYF.

The chain joins TRBV15 to TRBJ1-5, with D unresolved. The CDR3 length is 18 residues. CDR1 and CDR2 from the germline V gene are LNHNV and YYDKDF (reference sequence). The V end lost 5 bases, the J end lost 3 bases, and 23 bases lay between the germline ends. CDR3 in amino acids: CATSLSGPTLVANQPQHF. The CDR3, as DNA: TGTGCCACCAGCCTCTCCGGGCCAACGTTGGTGGCCAATCAGCCCCAGCATTTT. Full variable domain (outside the CDR3, taken from reference TRBV15 and TRBJ1-5): DAMVIQNPRYQVTQFGKPVTLSCSQTLNHNVMYWYQQKSSQAPKLLFHYYDKDFNNEADTPDNFQSRRPNTSFCFLDIRSPGLGDTAMYLCATSLSGPTLVANQPQHFGDGTRLSIL.

The chain joins TRBV19 to TRBJ2-1; tentative D call: TRBD2 (5 bases). CDR3 size: 13 residues. Germline V gene lookup returns CDR1 LNHDA and CDR2 SQIVND (reference sequence). V gave up 3 bases and J gave up 12 bases, with 15 bases separating them. The CDR3 nucleotides read TGTGCCAGTAGTATTCAGGCTAGCTATGGGCAGTTCTTC. Translation gives CASSIQASYGQFF.

The chain combines TRBV7-9 with TRBJ2-5; TRBD2 matches at 8 bases. Per the germline V gene, CDR1 is SEHNR and CDR2 is FQNEAQ (reference sequence). The CDR3 covers 16 residues. J lost 4 bases, V lost 4 bases, and 11 bases had no gene match. The CDR3 region is CASSYPDGGAGETQYF. The CDR3 bases are TGTGCCAGCAGCTACCCGGACGGGGGGGCCGGAGAGACCCAGTACTTC. The full variable domain, in which reference TRBV7-9 and TRBJ2-5 provide the parts outside the CDR3, is DTGVSQNPRHKITKRGQNVTFRCDPISEHNRLYWYRQTLGQGPEFLTYFQNEAQLEKSRLLSDRFSAERPKGSFSTLEIQRTEQGDSAMYLCASSYPDGGAGETQYFGPGTRLLVL.

The gene calls are TRBV4-1 and TRBJ1-1; D gene ambiguous. Germline CDR1 is MGHRA and CDR2 is YSYEKL. Deletions cut 5 bases from V and 5 bases from J, with 18 bases between. There are 15 residues in the CDR3. The CDR3 protein is CASSGSVTGRTEAFF. In DNA, the CDR3 is TGCGCCAGCAGCGGAAGCGTAACGGGGAGGACTGAAGCTTTCTTT.

V is TRBV10-1 and J is TRBJ2-7; D may correspond to TRBD1 or TRBD2 (5 bases each). Trimming took off 3 bases at V and 11 bases at J, with 17 bases between the two ends. The CDR3 extends over 13 amino acids. Germline CDR1 is WNHNN and CDR2 is SYGVQD (reference sequence). CDR3 protein: CASSDGVWDAKYF. CDR3 nucleotides: TGCGCCAGCAGTGACGGTGTATGGGACGCGAAGTACTTC.

The rearrangement joins TRBV6-4 to TRBJ1-5; D uncertain. The CDR3 length is 15 residues. Germline V lookup: CDR1 MRHNA, CDR2 SNTAGT. Trimming took 6 bases from V and 1 from J, leaving 13 bases between them. CDR3 sequence: CASSPRGGSNQPQHF. The CDR3 DNA follows: TGTGCCAGCAGCCCACGGGGAGGAAGCAATCAGCCCCAGCATTTT.

The genes are TRBV5-7 and TRBJ1-2; D remains ambiguous. Being an ORF, TRBV5-7 has a function that is uncertain. The CDR3 has 15 amino acids. V was pared by 0 bases and J by 0 bases, with 9 bases between. CDR3 DNA: TGTGCCAGCAGCTTGGAGCATCGAGCTAACTATGGCTACACCTTC. The encoded protein is CASSLEHRANYGYTF.

This chain joins TRBV29-1 and TRBJ1-4, with 7 bases aligning to TRBD1. Germline loops: CDR1 SQVTM, CDR2 ANQGSEA. V lost 3 bases, J lost 4 bases, and 8 bases stayed unmatched. The CDR3 spans 15 residues. The CDR3, as DNA: TGCAGCGTTGATCCAGGGGGTGACGGTAATGAAAAACTGTTTTTT. This encodes CSVDPGGDGNEKLFF.

This clone was counted a single time. The chain uses TRBV9 and TRBJ2-1; the match to TRBD2 covers 10 bases. V shed 0 bases, J shed 9 bases, and the junction held 6 bases outside the gene matches. Germline lookup yields CDR1 SGDLS and CDR2 YYNGEE. This CDR3 spans 15 amino acids. The DNA for the CDR3 is TGTGCCAGCAGCGTAGGAGGTGTAGCGGGAGGTGAGCAGTTCTTC. Residues: CASSVGGVAGGEQFF.

This rearrangement joins TRBV6-1 to TRBJ1-4; a weak D match, TRBD1 (5 bases). Trimming removed 1 base from V and 4 bases from J, with 16 bases in between. The germline gives CDR1 MNHNS, CDR2 SASEGT. This CDR3 has 17 residues. The CDR3 here is CASSEGRGGAGNEKLFF. In nucleotides, the CDR3 is TGTGCCAGCAGTGAAGGCCGGGGAGGGGCTGGTAATGAAAAACTGTTTTTT.

This chain connects TRBV4-3 to TRBJ1-4; 9 nucleotides agree with TRBD1. The CDR3 has 16 residues. From germline, CDR1 is LGHNA and CDR2 YSLEER. After removal of 2 bases from V and 7 bases from J, the junction contained 8 bases not matched to a gene. The CDR3, as DNA: TGCGCCAGCAGCCAACCCCGACAGGGGGTCGGTGAAAAACTGTTTTTT. Translated: CASSQPRQGVGEKLFF.

This chain joins TRBV7-6 and TRBJ2-7; D remains unclear. Germline loops: CDR1 SGHVS, CDR2 FNYEAQ. Trimming stripped 1 base from V and 3 bases from J, with 10 bases between. The CDR3 is 14 residues long. The CDR3 bases are TGTGCCAGCAGCTTAGAGGCAGGAGACTACGAGCAGTACTTC. It is translated as CASSLEAGDYEQYF.

This clone appeared a few times. The chain employs TRBV5-4 and TRBJ1-3; no clear D gene. This CDR3 region has 16 residues. Deletions cut 4 bases from V and 0 bases from J, with 14 bases between. The germline V gene has CDR1 SGHNT and CDR2 YYREEE (reference sequence). CDR3 amino acids: CASSTPGLFSGNTIYF. DNA of the CDR3: TGTGCCAGCAGCACTCCGGGCTTGTTCTCTGGAAACACCATATATTTT.

The chain couples TRBV9 to TRBJ2-7; D gene unclear. This CDR3 is 14 amino acids long. V was pared by 3 bases and J by 1 base, with 11 bases between. Looked up from germline, CDR1 is SGDLS and CDR2 is YYNGEE. DNA of the CDR3: TGTGCCAGCAGCGCCCCTGACGAGTCCTACGAGCAGTACTTC. It is translated as CASSAPDESYEQYF.

This chain links TRBV11-3 with TRBJ2-2; D unclear. The CDR3 is 15 amino acids. Germline V gene lookup returns CDR1 SGHNT and CDR2 YENEEA. V lost 5 bases to trimming and J lost 0 bases, with 10 bases between them. CDR3 in amino acids: CASSAGFANTGELFF. As DNA, the CDR3 is TGTGCCAGCAGCGCAGGCTTCGCGAACACCGGGGAGCTGTTTTTT.

The rearrangement links TRBV11-3 to TRBJ2-2, with D perhaps TRBD1 (5 bases). CDR3 length: 17 amino acids. Trimming shortened V by 3 bases and J by 6 bases, and 20 bases separated the two germline ends. Per germline, CDR1 SGHNT and CDR2 YENEEA. In DNA, the CDR3 is TGTGCCAGCAGCTTCGGATTCGTAGGGGAAGGTCCCGGGGAGCTGTTTTTT. It codes for CASSFGFVGEGPGELFF.

The rearrangement joins TRBV6-1 to TRBJ2-1; TRBD1 is a possible D gene (6 bases). Germline CDR1 and CDR2: MNHNS and SASEGT. V lost 3 bases to trimming and J lost 8 bases, with 17 bases between them. The CDR3 consists of 15 residues. In DNA form, the CDR3 reads TGTGCCAGCAGTGAGGCCACAGGGCTAGGTCATGAGCAGTTCTTC. It codes for CASSEATGLGHEQFF.

The rearrangement joins TRBV5-8 to TRBJ2-7; 7 bases line up with TRBD1. There are 13 residues in the CDR3. The germline gives CDR1 SGHTS, CDR2 YDEGEE. V was pared by 10 bases and J by 2 bases, with 9 bases of the junction left unmatched. This CDR3 is CAARDSSTYEQYF. The CDR3 DNA reads as TGTGCCGCCAGGGACAGTTCTACCTACGAGCAGTACTTC.

The chain recombines TRBV7-2 with TRBJ2-3; no clear D. Germline V CDR1 and CDR2: SGHTA, FQGNSA. The CDR3 loop spans 14 amino acids. V lost 3 bases, J lost 2 bases, and 9 bases lay in between. CDR3 sequence reads: CASSLGDTTDTQYF. The CDR3 DNA reads TGTGCCAGCAGCTTGGGCGACACCACAGATACGCAGTATTTT.

V is TRBV28 and J is TRBJ1-5, with TRBD1 as a possible D gene (6 bases). Trimming removed 4 bases from V and 0 bases from J, with 13 bases in between. This CDR3 is 16 amino acids long. CDR1 is MDHEN and CDR2 is SYDVKM in the germline V gene. For the CDR3, the DNA is TGTGCCAGCAGTTCCAGGGGACGGTATAGCAATCAGCCCCAGCATTTT. It encodes CASSSRGRYSNQPQHF.

This sequence joins TRBV7-8 and TRBJ2-1; 7 positions agree with TRBD2. This CDR3 has 15 residues. Germline-derived CDR1 and CDR2 are SGHVS and FQNEAQ. The ends lost 2 bases at V and 0 bases at J; junction bases unmatched: 1. The CDR3 loop reads CASSLLAGSYNEQFF. The CDR3 DNA is TGTGCCAGCAGCTTATTAGCGGGCTCCTACAATGAGCAGTTCTTC.

A word on this clone: The identical CDR3 is also encoded by other nucleotide sequences in the sample. The gene calls are TRBV4-1 and TRBJ2-2, with D tentatively TRBD1 (5 bases). The CDR3 is 14 amino acids. Germline V gene lookup returns CDR1 MGHRA and CDR2 YSYEKL. The V end was cut by 3 bases, the J end by 1 base, with 6 bases between. CDR3 region: CASSQDKNTGELFF. The CDR3, as DNA: TGCGCCAGCAGCCAGGACAAGAACACCGGGGAGCTGTTTTTT.

The chain is built from TRBV13 and TRBJ1-2; tentative D call: TRBD1 (6 bases). The V end was cut by 3 bases, the J end by 8 bases, with 10 bases between. The germline V gene encodes CDR1 PRHDT and CDR2 FYEKMQ (reference sequence). The CDR3 has 12 residues. The CDR3 reads CASSFGGAGYTF. The DNA for the CDR3 is TGTGCCAGCAGCTTCGGGGGCGCGGGCTACACCTTC.

The chain uses TRBV13 and TRBJ2-2; the match to TRBD2 covers 9 bases. The CDR3 has 16 residues. The germline V gene has CDR1 PRHDT and CDR2 FYEKMQ (reference sequence). V shed 5 bases and J 0 bases; nucleotides not matched to a gene: 4. CDR3 sequence: CASSQRLAANTGELFF. The DNA of the CDR3 is TGTGCCAGCAGCCAAAGACTAGCGGCGAACACCGGGGAGCTGTTTTTT.

The V call is TRBV27, the J call TRBJ2-4; 8 bases line up with TRBD1. Germline V gene lookup returns CDR1 MNHEY and CDR2 SMNVEV (reference sequence). V trimming: 5 bases; J trimming: 3 bases; junction bases outside the gene matches: 9. This CDR3 contains 16 residues. CDR3: CASSPRTGWVKNIQYF. CDR3 DNA: TGTGCCAGCAGTCCTCGGACAGGGTGGGTCAAAAACATTCAGTACTTC.

The chain is built from TRBV5-1 and TRBJ2-7; no reliable D call. Trimming took 1 base from V and 2 from J, leaving 7 bases between them. The CDR3 consists of 13 residues. Germline V gene sequence: CDR1 SGHRS, CDR2 YFSETQ. The CDR3 sequence: CASSLLVTYEQYF. The CDR3 DNA reads TGCGCCAGCAGCTTGTTAGTAACCTACGAGCAGTACTTC.

The chain couples TRBV28 to TRBJ1-5; TRBD1 is a possible D gene (6 bases). The CDR3 covers 15 residues. V shed 5 bases and J shed 0 bases, with 11 bases lying between them. Germline V gives CDR1 MDHEN, CDR2 SYDVKM. The CDR3 DNA is TGTGCCAGCAGTATTCAGGGGTATAGCAATCAGCCCCAGCATTTT. Its translation is CASSIQGYSNQPQHF.

The J gene is TRBJ2-1, the V gene TRBV5-1; D gene unclear. This CDR3 is 12 amino acids long. V dropped 9 bases and J dropped 3 bases, with 10 bases sitting between them. The germline gives CDR1 SGHRS, CDR2 YFSETQ. The CDR3 loop reads CATTSDYNEQFF. The CDR3 DNA sequence: TGCGCCACCACCTCGGACTACAATGAGCAGTTCTTC.

This clone was seen just once. V usage is TRBV7-9 and J usage is TRBJ2-1; D not certain. The germline V gene encodes CDR1 SEHNR and CDR2 FQNEAQ (reference sequence). The CDR3 totals 14 residues. V was cut by 1 base and J by 8 bases, with 12 bases left in between. CDR3 sequence (DNA): TGTGCCAGCAGCTTAGTGGGAAGTGGCGATGAGCAGTTCTTC. This sequence encodes CASSLVGSGDEQFF. The whole variable domain, remainder taken from reference TRBV7-9 and TRBJ2-1, is DTGVSQNPRHKITKRGQNVTFRCDPISEHNRLYWYRQTLGQGPEFLTYFQNEAQLEKSRLLSDRFSAERPKGSFSTLEIQRTEQGDSAMYLCASSLVGSGDEQFFGPGTRLTVL.

The CDR3 DNA reads as TGTGCCAGCAGTTTCTCACCCCCCAGGAATGAGCAGTTCTTC. The encoded protein is CASSFSPPRNEQFF. The genes are TRBV27 and TRBJ2-1; D is unclear. The germline V and J ends were trimmed by 3 bases and 7 bases, with 13 bases remaining between them. From germline, CDR1 is MNHEY and CDR2 SMNVEV (reference sequence). CDR3 length: 14 residues.

On this clone itself: The same CDR3 also results from other DNA sequences found in this sample. The chain uses TRBV4-3 and TRBJ2-1; D uncertain. There are 13 residues in the CDR3. Germline V gene data show CDR1 as LGHNA and CDR2 as YSLEER. The V end lost 3 bases, the J end lost 4 bases, and 7 bases lay between the germline ends. The CDR3 bases are TGCGCCAGCAGCCAGGGCGTTTACAATGAGCAGTTCTTC. Translated, it gives CASSQGVYNEQFF.